These 19 T cell receptor beta chains came from one sample sequenced in a study of CD8+ T cells in alopecia areata. As the sequencing template, cDNA was produced by extracting RNA and reverse transcribing it. Generated by immunoSEQ multiplex PCR, the TCRdb table keeps only in-frame clones and is missing some. The data show 150,000 or so clones, with 85% to 90% seen just once and about 14% held by the top ten. The sequencing here drew on CD8+ T cells sorted from blood, taken at week 0. Every receptor here comes from a human donor with alopecia areata.

Only a few counts were recorded for this clone. This rearrangement joins TRBV29-1 to TRBJ2-1; 11 nucleotides agree with TRBD2. The ends lost 3 bases at V and 5 bases at J; junction bases unmatched: 9. Germline-derived CDR1 and CDR2 are SQVTM and ANQGSEA. The CDR3 runs 16 residues. The CDR3 nucleotides are TGCAGCGTTGACCAACTAGCGGGAGCAGGTCACAATGAGCAGTTCTTC. Translation: CSVDQLAGAGHNEQFF.

The rearrangement links TRBV29-1 to TRBJ2-1; D might be TRBD1 (6 bases). The germline CDR1 and CDR2 sequences are SQVTM and ANQGSEA. Trimming pared 6 bases from V and 4 bases from J, leaving 19 bases between. The CDR3 runs 15 residues. The CDR3 reads CSVDTGSGVYNEQFF. CDR3 sequence (DNA): TGCAGCGTCGATACAGGGAGCGGTGTTTACAATGAGCAGTTCTTC.

This clone was detected only a few times. The CDR3 DNA reads TGTGCCAGCAGCCAGGGGGACGAAGCTTTCTTT. Protein: CASSQGDEAFF. The chain uses TRBV4-2 and TRBJ1-1; possible D gene TRBD1, 5 bases. Germline CDR1 and CDR2: LGHNA and YNFKEQ. This CDR3 has 11 residues. V lost 3 bases and J lost 8, with 7 bases in between.

J is TRBJ2-7 and V is TRBV7-2; the D gene is possibly TRBD1 (6 bases). Trimming took off 10 bases at V and 2 bases at J, with 12 bases between the two ends. Germline V gene lookup returns CDR1 SGHTA and CDR2 FQGNSA. The CDR3 consists of 12 residues. The CDR3 is CAITAGAYEQYF. CDR3 in DNA: TGTGCCATAACGGCAGGGGCCTACGAGCAGTACTTC.

The CDR3 loop is CASMRGETQYF. The CDR3 DNA sequence: TGTGCCAGCATGCGGGGAGAGACCCAGTACTTC. The chain couples TRBV6-5 to TRBJ2-5, with D tentatively TRBD2 (6 bases). Trimming took 7 bases from V and 4 from J, leaving 7 bases between them. CDR1 is MNHEY and CDR2 is SVGAGI in the germline V gene. The CDR3 has 11 amino acids.

The genes are TRBV29-1 and TRBJ1-1, with a tentative D call TRBD1 (6 bases). The CDR3 length is 13 residues. Trimming pared 6 bases from V and 1 base from J, leaving 12 bases between. Germline lookup yields CDR1 SQVTM and CDR2 ANQGSEA. For the CDR3, the DNA is TGCAGCGTCGCGGCAGGGGAGAACACTGAAGCTTTCTTT. This codes for CSVAAGENTEAFF.

The CDR3 reads CAWSLTYYEQYF. The CDR3 DNA sequence: TGTGCCTGGAGTCTCACCTATTACGAGCAGTACTTC. V gene TRBV30 combines with J gene TRBJ2-7; D unclear. The V gene's germline CDR1 is GTSNPN and CDR2 SVGIG (reference sequence). With 2 bases removed from V and 4 bases from J, the gap between germline ends came to 9 bases. The CDR3 length is 12 residues.

The chain links TRBV19 to TRBJ2-2, with TRBD1 matching 9 bases. The CDR3 covers 16 residues. The V gene's germline CDR1 is LNHDA and CDR2 SQIVND (reference sequence). Trimming at V came to 0 bases and at J to 4 bases, leaving 3 bases not matched to a gene. The CDR3 nucleotides read TGTGCCAGTAGTATAGATGGGGGACAGGGCACCGGGGAGCTGTTTTTT. Translating it yields CASSIDGGQGTGELFF.

V and J are TRBV5-4 and TRBJ2-5; TRBD2 matches at 8 bases. Near its end, the DNA agrees better with TRBJ2-7, so the J call may be wrong. The CDR3 is made up of 14 amino acids. From germline, CDR1 is SGHNT and CDR2 YYREEE (reference sequence). The CDR3 bases are TGTGCCAGCAGTTATAGCGGGAAAGGGGGCGAGCAGTACTTC. Translation: CASSYSGKGGEQYF.

This chain joins TRBV14 and TRBJ2-2, with 8 bases identical to TRBD2. V shed 7 bases, J shed 3 bases, and the junction held 7 bases outside the gene matches. Per germline, CDR1 SGHDN and CDR2 FVKESK. The CDR3 is 15 amino acids. CDR3 nucleotides: TGTGCCAGCAAGCCACTAGCGGCCGACACCGGGGAGCTGTTTTTT. Its translation is CASKPLAADTGELFF.

The chain is built from TRBV27 and TRBJ2-7; a possible D gene is TRBD1 (6 bases). This CDR3 spans 14 amino acids. The V end was cut by 2 bases, the J end by 5 bases, with 13 bases between. The germline V gene encodes CDR1 MNHEY and CDR2 SMNVEV (reference sequence). The CDR3 reads CASSLNRVLDEQYF. The CDR3 nucleotides read TGTGCCAGCAGTTTAAACAGGGTATTAGACGAGCAGTACTTC.

This chain uses TRBV4-1 with TRBJ2-7; 9 nucleotides align to TRBD1. The CDR3 is 14 residues long. Per germline, CDR1 MGHRA and CDR2 YSYEKL. After removal of 3 bases from V and 2 bases from J, the junction contained 2 bases not matched to a gene. CDR3 sequence reads: CASSHGTGTYEQYF. CDR3 in DNA: TGCGCCAGCAGCCACGGGACAGGGACCTACGAGCAGTACTTC.

V and J are TRBV6-6 and TRBJ2-1; TRBD2 might be the D (5 bases). The CDR3 consists of 16 residues. Germline V CDR1 and CDR2: MNHNY, SVGAGI (reference sequence). The germline V and J ends were trimmed by 2 bases and 2 bases, with 13 bases remaining between them. The chain's CDR3 is CASSYPLRETYNEQFF. The CDR3 DNA reads TGTGCCAGCAGTTACCCCCTTCGGGAAACCTACAATGAGCAGTTCTTC.

The rearrangement links TRBV27 to TRBJ2-7; D is possibly TRBD1 or TRBD2 (7 bases each). The germline V gene has CDR1 MNHEY and CDR2 SMNVEV (reference sequence). V lost 2 bases and J lost 7, with 12 bases in between. This CDR3 is built from 13 residues. The CDR3 DNA sequence: TGTGCCAGCAGTTTACAGGGGGAGGGGGAGCAGTACTTC. It encodes CASSLQGEGEQYF.

The chain recombines TRBV7-9 with TRBJ1-1; the D is unclear. The CDR3 loop spans 13 amino acids. Germline V CDR1 and CDR2: SEHNR, FQNEAQ (reference sequence). Trimming removed 3 bases from V and 7 bases from J, with 12 bases in between. The DNA of the CDR3 is TGTGCCAGCAGCTTCGGAGGGTCTAGTGAAGCTTTCTTT. It yields the protein CASSFGGSSEAFF.

The rearrangement uses TRBV6-5 and TRBJ1-1, with D possibly matching TRBD1 (6 bases). The CDR3 loop spans 13 amino acids. Germline values: CDR1 MNHEY, CDR2 SVGAGI. V lost 4 bases to trimming and J lost 7 bases, with 13 bases between them. The CDR3 loop is CASSSGQQFEAFF. CDR3 DNA: TGTGCCAGCAGTTCCGGACAGCAGTTTGAAGCTTTCTTT.

Only one count was recorded for this clone. The J gene is TRBJ2-5, the V gene TRBV7-6; D may be TRBD1 (5 bases). Germline CDR1 and CDR2: SGHVS and FNYEAQ. The V end lost 0 bases, the J end lost 0 bases, and 14 bases lay between the germline ends. The CDR3 runs to 17 residues. The CDR3 bases are TGTGCCAGCAGCTTAGCGTTTTACAGACAGTACCAAGAGACCCAGTACTTC. This codes for CASSLAFYRQYQETQYF.

The rearrangement links TRBV30 to TRBJ2-7; D remains unclear. In germline, CDR1 is GTSNPN, CDR2 SVGIG (reference sequence). The CDR3 runs 11 residues. V gave up 6 bases and J gave up 6 bases, with 12 bases separating them. The CDR3 region is CACEDPSEQYF. Here the CDR3 DNA reads TGTGCCTGTGAGGACCCCAGCGAGCAGTACTTC.

This chain links TRBV4-1 with TRBJ2-7; 7 bases match TRBD2. The CDR3 covers 13 residues. From germline, CDR1 is MGHRA and CDR2 YSYEKL. The junction had 6 bases not matched to a gene; V was cut back by 3 bases and J by 7 bases. The CDR3 region is CASSQGRGWEQYF. The CDR3 nucleotides are TGCGCCAGCAGCCAGGGGAGGGGCTGGGAGCAGTACTTC.